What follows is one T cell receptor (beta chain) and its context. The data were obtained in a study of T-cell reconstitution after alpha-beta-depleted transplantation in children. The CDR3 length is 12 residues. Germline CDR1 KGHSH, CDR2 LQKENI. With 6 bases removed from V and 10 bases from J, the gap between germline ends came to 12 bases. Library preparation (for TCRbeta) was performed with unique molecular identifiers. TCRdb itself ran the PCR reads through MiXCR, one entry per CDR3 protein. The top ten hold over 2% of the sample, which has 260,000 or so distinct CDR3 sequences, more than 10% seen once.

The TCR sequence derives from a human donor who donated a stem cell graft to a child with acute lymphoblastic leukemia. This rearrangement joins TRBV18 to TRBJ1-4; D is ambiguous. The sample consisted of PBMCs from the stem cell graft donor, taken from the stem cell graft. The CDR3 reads CASSIEVGKLFF. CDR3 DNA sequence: TGTGCCAGCTCCATAGAGGTCGGAAAACTGTTTTTT.